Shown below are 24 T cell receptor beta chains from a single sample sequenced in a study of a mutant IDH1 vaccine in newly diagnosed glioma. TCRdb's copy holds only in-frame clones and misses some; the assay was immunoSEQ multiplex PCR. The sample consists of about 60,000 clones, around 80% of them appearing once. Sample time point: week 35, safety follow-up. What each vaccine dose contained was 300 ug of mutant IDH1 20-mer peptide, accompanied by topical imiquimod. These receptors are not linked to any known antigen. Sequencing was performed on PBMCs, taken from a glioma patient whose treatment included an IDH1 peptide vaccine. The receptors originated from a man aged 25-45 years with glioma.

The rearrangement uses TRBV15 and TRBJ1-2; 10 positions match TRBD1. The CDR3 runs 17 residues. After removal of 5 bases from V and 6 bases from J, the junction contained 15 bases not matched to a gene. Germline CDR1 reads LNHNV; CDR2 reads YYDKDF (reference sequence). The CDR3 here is CATSGPGTGVRSDGYTF. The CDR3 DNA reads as TGTGCCACCAGCGGCCCCGGGACAGGGGTCAGGTCGGATGGCTACACCTTC.

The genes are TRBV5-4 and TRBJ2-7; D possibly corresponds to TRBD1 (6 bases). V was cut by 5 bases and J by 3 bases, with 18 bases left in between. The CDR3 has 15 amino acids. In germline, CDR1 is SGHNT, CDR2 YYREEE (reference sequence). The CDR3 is CASSSDRSYYYEQYF. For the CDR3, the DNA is TGTGCCAGCAGTTCGGACAGATCGTACTACTACGAGCAGTACTTC.

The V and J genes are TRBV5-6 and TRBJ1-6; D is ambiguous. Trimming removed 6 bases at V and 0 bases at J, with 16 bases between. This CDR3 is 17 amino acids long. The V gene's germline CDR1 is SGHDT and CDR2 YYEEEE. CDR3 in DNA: TGTGCCAGCAACTCATTCCGTGGGAGCTCCTATAATTCACCCCTCCACTTT. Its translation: CASNSFRGSSYNSPLHF.

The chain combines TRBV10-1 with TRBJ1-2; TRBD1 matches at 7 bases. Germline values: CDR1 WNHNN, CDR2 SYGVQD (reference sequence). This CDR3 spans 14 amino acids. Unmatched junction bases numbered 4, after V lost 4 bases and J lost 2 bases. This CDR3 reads CASSGSTGNYGYTF. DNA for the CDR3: TGCGCCAGCAGTGGCTCGACAGGGAACTATGGCTACACCTTC.

CDR3 region: CASSVGGGKTEAFF. In DNA form, the CDR3 reads TGTGCCAGCAGCGTAGGGGGAGGGAAAACTGAAGCTTTCTTT. The chain joins TRBV9 to TRBJ1-1; D uncertain. Germline CDR1 SGDLS, CDR2 YYNGEE. The CDR3 has 14 residues. Trimming left V 0 bases short and J 5 bases short, with 11 bases between.

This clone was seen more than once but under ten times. The CDR3 sequence: CASSYIGQGNYGYTF. The CDR3 nucleotides read TGTGCCAGCAGTTACATCGGACAGGGGAACTATGGCTACACCTTC. The chain couples TRBV6-6 to TRBJ1-2; 9 bases line up with TRBD1. This CDR3 is built from 15 residues. Germline assignment: CDR1 MNHNY and CDR2 SVGAGI (reference sequence). Unmatched junction bases numbered 3, after V lost 2 bases and J lost 2 bases.

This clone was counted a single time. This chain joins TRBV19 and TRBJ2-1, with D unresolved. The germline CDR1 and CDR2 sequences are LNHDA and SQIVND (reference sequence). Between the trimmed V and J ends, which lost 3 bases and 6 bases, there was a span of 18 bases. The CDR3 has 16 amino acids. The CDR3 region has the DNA TGTGCCAGTAGTATTTCAGGCACCTTAGGGATCAATGAGCAGTTCTTC. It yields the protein CASSISGTLGINEQFF.

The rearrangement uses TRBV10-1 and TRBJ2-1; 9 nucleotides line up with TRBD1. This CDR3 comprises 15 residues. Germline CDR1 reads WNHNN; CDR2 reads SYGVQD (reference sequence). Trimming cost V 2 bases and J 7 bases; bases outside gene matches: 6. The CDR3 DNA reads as TGCGCCAGCAGTGAGACGGGACAGGGCTTAAATGAGCAGTTCTTC. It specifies CASSETGQGLNEQFF.

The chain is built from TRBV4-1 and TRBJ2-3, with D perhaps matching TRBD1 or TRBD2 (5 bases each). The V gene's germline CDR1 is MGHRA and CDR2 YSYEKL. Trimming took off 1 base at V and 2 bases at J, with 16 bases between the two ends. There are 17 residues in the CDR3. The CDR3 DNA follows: TGCGCCAGCAGCCAAGTTGGCAGGGAGAGGAACACAGATACGCAGTATTTT. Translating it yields CASSQVGRERNTDTQYF.

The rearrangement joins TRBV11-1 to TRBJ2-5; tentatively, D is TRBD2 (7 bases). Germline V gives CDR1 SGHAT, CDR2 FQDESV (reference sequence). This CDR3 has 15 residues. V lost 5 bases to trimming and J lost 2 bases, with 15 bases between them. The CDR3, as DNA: TGTGCCAGCAGCGTTCGGGGGGCCACTCAAGAGACCCAGTACTTC. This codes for CASSVRGATQETQYF.

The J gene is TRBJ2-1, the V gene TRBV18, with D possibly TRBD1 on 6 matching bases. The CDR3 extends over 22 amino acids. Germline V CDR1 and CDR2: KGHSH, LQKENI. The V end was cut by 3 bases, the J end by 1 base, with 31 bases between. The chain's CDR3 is CASSPQWVKGDTQWQSYNEQFF. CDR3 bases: TGTGCCAGCTCACCTCAGTGGGTCAAAGGGGACACACAATGGCAGTCCTACAATGAGCAGTTCTTC.

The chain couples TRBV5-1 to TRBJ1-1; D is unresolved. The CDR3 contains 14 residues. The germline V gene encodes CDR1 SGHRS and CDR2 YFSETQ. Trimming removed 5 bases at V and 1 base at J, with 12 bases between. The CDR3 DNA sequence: TGCGCCAGCAGTACCTCCGGCCCGAACACTGAAGCTTTCTTT. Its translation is CASSTSGPNTEAFF. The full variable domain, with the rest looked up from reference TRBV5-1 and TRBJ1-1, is KAGVTQTPRYLIKTRGQQVTLSCSPISGHRSVSWYQQTPGQGLQFLFEYFSETQRNKGNFPGRFSGRQFSNSRSEMNVSTLELGDSALYLCASSTSGPNTEAFFGQGTRLTVV.

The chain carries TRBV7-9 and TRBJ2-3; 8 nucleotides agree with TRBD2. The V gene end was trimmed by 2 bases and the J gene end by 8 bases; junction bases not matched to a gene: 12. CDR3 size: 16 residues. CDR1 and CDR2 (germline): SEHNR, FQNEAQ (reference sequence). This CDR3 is CASSLTSGGPARTQYF. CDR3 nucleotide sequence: TGTGCCAGCAGCTTAACAAGCGGGGGCCCCGCACGTACGCAGTATTTT.

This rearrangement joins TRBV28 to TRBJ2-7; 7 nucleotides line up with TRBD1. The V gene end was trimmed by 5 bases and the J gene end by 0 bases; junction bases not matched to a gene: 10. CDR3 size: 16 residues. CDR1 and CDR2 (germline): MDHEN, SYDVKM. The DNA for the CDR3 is TGTGCCAGCAGTCCGGCTGCGACAGGGAGCTCCTACGAGCAGTACTTC. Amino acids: CASSPAATGSSYEQYF.

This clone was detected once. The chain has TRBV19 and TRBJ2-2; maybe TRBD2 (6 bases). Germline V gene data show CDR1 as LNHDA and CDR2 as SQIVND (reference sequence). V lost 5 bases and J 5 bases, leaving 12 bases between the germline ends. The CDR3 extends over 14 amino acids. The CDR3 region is CASSHPGVTGELFF. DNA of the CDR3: TGTGCCAGTAGTCACCCGGGGGTAACCGGGGAGCTGTTTTTT.

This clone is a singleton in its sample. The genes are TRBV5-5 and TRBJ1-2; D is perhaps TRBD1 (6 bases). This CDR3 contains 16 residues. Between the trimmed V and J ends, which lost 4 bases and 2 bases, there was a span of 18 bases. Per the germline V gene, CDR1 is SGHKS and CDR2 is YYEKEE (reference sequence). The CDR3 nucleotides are TGTGCCAGCAGCCAACCGGGACACGGGGGCAACTATGGCTACACCTTC. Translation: CASSQPGHGGNYGYTF.

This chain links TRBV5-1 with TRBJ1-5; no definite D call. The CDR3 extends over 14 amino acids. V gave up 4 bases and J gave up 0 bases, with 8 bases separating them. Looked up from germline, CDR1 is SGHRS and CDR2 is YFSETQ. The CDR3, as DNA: TGCGCCAGCAGCGCCGGGAGTAGCAATCAGCCCCAGCATTTT. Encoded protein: CASSAGSSNQPQHF.

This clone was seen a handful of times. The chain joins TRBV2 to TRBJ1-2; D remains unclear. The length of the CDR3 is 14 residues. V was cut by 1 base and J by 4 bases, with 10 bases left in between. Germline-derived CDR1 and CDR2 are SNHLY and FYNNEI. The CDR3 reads CASSEDGGIYGYTF. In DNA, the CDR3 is TGTGCCAGCAGTGAAGATGGTGGCATCTATGGCTACACCTTC.

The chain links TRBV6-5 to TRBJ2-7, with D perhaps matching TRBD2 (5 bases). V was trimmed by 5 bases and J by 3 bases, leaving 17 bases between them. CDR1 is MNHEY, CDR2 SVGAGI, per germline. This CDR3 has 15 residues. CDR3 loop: CASSTSWELNYEQYF. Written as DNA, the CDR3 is TGTGCCAGCAGTACCTCGTGGGAGCTAAACTACGAGCAGTACTTC.

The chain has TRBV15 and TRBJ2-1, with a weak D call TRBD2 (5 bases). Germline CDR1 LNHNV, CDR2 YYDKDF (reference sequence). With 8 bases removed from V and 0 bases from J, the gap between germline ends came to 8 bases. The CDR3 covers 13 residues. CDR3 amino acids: CATARGSYNEQFF. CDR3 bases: TGTGCCACCGCCCGGGGCTCCTACAATGAGCAGTTCTTC. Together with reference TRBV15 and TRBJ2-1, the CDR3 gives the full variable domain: DAMVIQNPRYQVTQFGKPVTLSCSQTLNHNVMYWYQQKSSQAPKLLFHYYDKDFNNEADTPDNFQSRRPNTSFCFLDIRSPGLGDTAMYLCATARGSYNEQFFGPGTRLTVL.

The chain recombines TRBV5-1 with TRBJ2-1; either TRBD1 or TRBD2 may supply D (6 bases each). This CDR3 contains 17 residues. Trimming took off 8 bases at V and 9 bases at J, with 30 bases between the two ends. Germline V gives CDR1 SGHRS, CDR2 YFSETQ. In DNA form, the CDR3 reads TGCGCCAGTTTTCGACCGGTAGGGGGGCAGGGGATTGGTGAGCAGTTCTTC. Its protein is CASFRPVGGQGIGEQFF.

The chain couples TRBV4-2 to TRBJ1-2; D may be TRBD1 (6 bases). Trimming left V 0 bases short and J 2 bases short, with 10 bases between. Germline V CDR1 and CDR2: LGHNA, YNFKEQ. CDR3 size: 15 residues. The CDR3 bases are TGTGCCAGCAGCCAAGATGCAGGGGCCAACTATGGCTACACCTTC. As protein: CASSQDAGANYGYTF.

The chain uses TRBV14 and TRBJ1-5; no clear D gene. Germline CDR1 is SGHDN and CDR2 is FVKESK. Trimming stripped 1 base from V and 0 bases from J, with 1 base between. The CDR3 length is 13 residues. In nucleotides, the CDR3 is TGTGCCAGCAGCCAAGGTAGCAATCAGCCCCAGCATTTT. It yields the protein CASSQGSNQPQHF.

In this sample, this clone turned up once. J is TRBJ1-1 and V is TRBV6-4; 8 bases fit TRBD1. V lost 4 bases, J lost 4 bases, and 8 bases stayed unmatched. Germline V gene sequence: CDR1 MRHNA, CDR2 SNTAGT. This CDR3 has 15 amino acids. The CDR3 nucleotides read TGTGCCAGCAGTGTTGAGACAGGGGCTCGCACTGAAGCTTTCTTT. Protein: CASSVETGARTEAFF.